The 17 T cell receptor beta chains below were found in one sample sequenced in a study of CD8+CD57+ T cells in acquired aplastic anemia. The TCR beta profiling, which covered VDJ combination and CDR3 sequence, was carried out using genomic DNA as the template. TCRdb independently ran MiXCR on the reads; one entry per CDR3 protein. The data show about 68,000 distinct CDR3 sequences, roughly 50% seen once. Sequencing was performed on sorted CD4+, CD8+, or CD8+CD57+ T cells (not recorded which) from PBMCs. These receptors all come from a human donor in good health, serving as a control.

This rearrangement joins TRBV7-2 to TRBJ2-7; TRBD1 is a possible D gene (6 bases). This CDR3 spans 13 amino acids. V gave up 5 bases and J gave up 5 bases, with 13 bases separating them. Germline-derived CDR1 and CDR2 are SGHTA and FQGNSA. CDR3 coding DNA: TGTGCCAGCAGCCCCATGGGGGCTCACGAGCAGTACTTC. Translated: CASSPMGAHEQYF.

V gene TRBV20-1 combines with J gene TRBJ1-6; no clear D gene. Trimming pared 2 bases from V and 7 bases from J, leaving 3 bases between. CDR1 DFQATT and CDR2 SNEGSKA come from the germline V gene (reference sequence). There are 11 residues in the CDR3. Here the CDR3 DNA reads TGCAGTGCTAGACCAAATTCACCCCTCCACTTT. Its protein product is CSARPNSPLHF.

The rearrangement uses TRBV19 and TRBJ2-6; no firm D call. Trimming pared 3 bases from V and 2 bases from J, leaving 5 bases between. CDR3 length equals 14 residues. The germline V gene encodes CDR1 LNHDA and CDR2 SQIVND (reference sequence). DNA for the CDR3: TGTGCCAGTAGTATGGGGACTGGGGCCAACGTCCTGACTTTC. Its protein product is CASSMGTGANVLTF.

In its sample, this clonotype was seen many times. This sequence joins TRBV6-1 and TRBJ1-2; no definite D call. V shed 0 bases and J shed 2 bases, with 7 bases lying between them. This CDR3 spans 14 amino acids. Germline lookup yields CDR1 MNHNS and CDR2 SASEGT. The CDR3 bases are TGTGCCAGCAGTGAAGCCGGCAGGAACTATGGCTACACCTTC. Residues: CASSEAGRNYGYTF.

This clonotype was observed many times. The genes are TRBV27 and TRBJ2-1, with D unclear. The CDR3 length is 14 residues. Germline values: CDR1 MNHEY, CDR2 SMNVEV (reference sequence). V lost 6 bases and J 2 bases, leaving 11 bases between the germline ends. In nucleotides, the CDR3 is TGTGCCAGCAGCTCGAAAGGTGCCTACAATGAGCAGTTCTTC. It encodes CASSSKGAYNEQFF.

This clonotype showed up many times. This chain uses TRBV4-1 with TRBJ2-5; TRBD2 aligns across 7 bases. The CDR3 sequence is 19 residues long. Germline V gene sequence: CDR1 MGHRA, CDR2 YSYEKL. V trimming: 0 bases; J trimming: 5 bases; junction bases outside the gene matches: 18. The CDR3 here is CASSQEATRLAGAAETQYF. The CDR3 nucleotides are TGCGCCAGCAGCCAAGAAGCCACCCGCCTGGCGGGAGCGGCGGAGACCCAGTACTTC.

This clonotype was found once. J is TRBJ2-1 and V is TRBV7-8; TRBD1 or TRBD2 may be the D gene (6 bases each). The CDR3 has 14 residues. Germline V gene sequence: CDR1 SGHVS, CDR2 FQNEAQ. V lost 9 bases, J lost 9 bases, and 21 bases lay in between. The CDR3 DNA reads TGTGCCAGTAGTAACAGGAGGGGGGACGGTGAGCAGTTCTTC. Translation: CASSNRRGDGEQFF.

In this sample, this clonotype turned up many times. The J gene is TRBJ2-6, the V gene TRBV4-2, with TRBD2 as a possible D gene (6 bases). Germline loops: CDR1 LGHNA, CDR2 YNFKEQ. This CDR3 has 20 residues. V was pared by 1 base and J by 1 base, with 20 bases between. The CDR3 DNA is TGTGCCAGCAGCCAAGTTCTGATGGAGGGACTGCCATCTGGGGCCAACGTCCTGACTTTC. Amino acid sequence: CASSQVLMEGLPSGANVLTF.

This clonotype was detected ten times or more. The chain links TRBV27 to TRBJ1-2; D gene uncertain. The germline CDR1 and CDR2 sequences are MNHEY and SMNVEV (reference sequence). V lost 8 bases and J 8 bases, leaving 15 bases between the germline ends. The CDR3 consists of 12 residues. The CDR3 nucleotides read TGTGCCAGCTACTCCCTCGAGGGAGGCTACACCTTC. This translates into CASYSLEGGYTF.

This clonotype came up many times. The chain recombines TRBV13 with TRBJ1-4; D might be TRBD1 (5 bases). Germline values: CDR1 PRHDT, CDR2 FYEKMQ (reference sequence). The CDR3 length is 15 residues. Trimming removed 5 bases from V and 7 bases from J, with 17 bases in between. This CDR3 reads CASSTRSGTGEKLFF. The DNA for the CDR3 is TGTGCCAGCAGCACCCGGAGTGGGACTGGTGAAAAACTGTTTTTT.

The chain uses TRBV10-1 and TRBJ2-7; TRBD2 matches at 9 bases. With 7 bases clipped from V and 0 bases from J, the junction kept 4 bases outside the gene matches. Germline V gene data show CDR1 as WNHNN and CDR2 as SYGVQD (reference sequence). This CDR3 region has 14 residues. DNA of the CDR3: TGCGCCAGCATCCTAGCGGGGAACTCCTACGAGCAGTACTTC. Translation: CASILAGNSYEQYF.

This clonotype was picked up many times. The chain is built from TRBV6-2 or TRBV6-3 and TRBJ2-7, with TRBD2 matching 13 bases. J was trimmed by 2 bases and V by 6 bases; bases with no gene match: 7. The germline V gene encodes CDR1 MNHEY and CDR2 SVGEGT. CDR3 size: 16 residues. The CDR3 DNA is TGTGCCAGCAGACCCGGGACTAGCGGGAATACCTACGAGCAGTACTTC. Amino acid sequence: CASRPGTSGNTYEQYF.

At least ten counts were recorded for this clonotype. The CDR3, as DNA: TGTGCCAGCAGTGTCACCAGGGGGTACACTGAAGCTTTCTTT. The encoded protein is CASSVTRGYTEAFF. The genes are TRBV25-1 and TRBJ1-1, with 7 bases lining up with TRBD1. The V gene's germline CDR1 is MGHDK and CDR2 SYGVNS. V lost 4 bases and J lost 3; bases outside the gene matches: 5. CDR3 length: 14 residues.

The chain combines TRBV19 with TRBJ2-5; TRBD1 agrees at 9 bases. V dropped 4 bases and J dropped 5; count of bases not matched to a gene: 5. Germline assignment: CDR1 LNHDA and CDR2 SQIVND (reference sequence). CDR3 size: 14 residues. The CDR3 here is CASSSRDRVETQYF. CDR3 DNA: TGTGCCAGTAGTAGCCGGGACAGGGTTGAGACCCAGTACTTC.

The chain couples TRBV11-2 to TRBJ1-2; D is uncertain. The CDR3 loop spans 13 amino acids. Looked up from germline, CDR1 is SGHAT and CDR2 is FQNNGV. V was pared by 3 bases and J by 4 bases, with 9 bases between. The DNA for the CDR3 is TGTGCCAGCAGCTTCGACGGAGTCTATGGCTACACCTTC. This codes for CASSFDGVYGYTF.

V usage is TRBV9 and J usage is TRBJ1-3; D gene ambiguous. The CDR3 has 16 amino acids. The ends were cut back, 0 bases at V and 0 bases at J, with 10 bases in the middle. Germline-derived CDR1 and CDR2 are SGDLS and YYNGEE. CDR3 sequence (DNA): TGTGCCAGCAGCGTAGGGAACAGTTTCTCTGGAAACACCATATATTTT. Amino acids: CASSVGNSFSGNTIYF.

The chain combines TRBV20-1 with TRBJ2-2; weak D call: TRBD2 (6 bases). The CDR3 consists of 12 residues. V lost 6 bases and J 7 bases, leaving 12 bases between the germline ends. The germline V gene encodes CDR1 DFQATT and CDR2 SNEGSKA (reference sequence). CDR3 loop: CSAARLGGELFF. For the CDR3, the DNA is TGCAGTGCCGCTAGACTAGGCGGGGAGCTGTTTTTT.